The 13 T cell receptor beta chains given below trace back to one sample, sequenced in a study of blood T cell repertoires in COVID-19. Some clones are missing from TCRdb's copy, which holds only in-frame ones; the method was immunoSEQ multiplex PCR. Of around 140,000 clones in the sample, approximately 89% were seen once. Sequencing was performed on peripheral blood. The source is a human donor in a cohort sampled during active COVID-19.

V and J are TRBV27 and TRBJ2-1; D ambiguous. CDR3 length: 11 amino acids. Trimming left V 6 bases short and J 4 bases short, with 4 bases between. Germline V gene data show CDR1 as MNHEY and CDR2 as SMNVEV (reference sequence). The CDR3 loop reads CASRTYNEQFF. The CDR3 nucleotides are TGTGCCAGCAGAACTTACAATGAGCAGTTCTTC.

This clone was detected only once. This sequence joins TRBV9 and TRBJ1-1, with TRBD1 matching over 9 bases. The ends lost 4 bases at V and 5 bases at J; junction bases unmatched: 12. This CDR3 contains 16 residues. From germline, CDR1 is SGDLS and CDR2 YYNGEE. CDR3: CASSLDLGQGKTEAFF. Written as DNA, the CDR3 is TGTGCCAGCAGCCTTGATTTGGGACAGGGAAAAACTGAAGCTTTCTTT.

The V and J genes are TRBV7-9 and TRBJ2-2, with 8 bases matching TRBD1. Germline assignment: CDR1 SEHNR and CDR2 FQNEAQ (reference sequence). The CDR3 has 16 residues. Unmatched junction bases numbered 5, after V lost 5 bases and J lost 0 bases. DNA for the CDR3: TGTGCCAGCAGCCTGGGACAGGCCGCGAACACCGGGGAGCTGTTTTTT. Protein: CASSLGQAANTGELFF.

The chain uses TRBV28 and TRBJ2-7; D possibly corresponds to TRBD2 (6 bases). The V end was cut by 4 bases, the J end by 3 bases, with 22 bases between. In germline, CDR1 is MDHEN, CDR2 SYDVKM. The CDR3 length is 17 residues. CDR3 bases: TGTGCCAGCAGTTCCGTTGCCCATGCTAGCGCCGACTACGAGCAGTACTTC. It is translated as CASSSVAHASADYEQYF. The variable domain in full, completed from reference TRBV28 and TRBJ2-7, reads DVKVTQSSRYLVKRTGEKVFLECVQDMDHENMFWYRQDPGLGLRLIYFSYDVKMKEKGDIPEGYSVSREKKERFSLILESASTNQTSMYLCASSSVAHASADYEQYFGPGTRLTVT.

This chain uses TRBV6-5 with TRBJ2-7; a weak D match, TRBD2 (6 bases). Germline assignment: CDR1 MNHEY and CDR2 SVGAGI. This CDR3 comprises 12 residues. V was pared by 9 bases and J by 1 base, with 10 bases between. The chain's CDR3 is CASRGTSYEQYF. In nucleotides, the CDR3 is TGTGCCAGTCGTGGGACTTCCTACGAGCAGTACTTC.

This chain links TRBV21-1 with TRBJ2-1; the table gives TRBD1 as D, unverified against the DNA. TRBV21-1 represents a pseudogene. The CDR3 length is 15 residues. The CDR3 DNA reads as TGTGCCAGCAGCAGACTGGGACAGGAGGGATATGAGCAGTTCTTC. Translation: CASSRLGQEGYEQFF.

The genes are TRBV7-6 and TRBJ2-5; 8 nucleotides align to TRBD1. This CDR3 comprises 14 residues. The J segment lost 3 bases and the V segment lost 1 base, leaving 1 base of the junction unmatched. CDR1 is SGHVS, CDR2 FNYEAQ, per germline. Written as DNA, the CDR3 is TGTGCCAGCAGCTTAGAGACAGGGGAAGAGACCCAGTACTTC. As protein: CASSLETGEETQYF.

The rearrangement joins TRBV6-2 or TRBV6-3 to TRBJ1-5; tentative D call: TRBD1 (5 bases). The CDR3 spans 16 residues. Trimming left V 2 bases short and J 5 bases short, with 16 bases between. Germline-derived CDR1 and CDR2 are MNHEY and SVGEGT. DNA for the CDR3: TGTGCCAGCAGTTACCTGAGGACAATGCGGCATCAGCCCCAGCATTTT. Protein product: CASSYLRTMRHQPQHF.

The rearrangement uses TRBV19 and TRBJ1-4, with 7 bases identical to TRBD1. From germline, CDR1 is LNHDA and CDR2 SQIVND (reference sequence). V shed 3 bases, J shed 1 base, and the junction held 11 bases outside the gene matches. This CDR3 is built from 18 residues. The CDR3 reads CASSIRWDSRLTNEKLFF. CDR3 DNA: TGTGCCAGTAGTATTAGGTGGGACAGCCGGCTAACTAATGAAAAACTGTTTTTT. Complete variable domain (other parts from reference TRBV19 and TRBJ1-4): DGGITQSPKYLFRKEGQNVTLSCEQNLNHDAMYWYRQDPGQGLRLIYYSQIVNDFQKGDIAEGYSVSREKKESFPLTVTSAQKNPTAFYLCASSIRWDSRLTNEKLFFGSGTQLSVL.

The CDR3 nucleotides read TGTGCCAGTAGTATAGAAATAGCGACGGCGCATGGCTACACCTTC. Protein product: CASSIEIATAHGYTF. The chain couples TRBV19 to TRBJ1-2; D not resolved. With 0 bases removed from V and 6 bases from J, the gap between germline ends came to 14 bases. Per the germline V gene, CDR1 is LNHDA and CDR2 is SQIVND (reference sequence). The CDR3 has 15 amino acids. The entire variable domain, with the rest obtained from reference TRBV19 and TRBJ1-2, is as follows: DGGITQSPKYLFRKEGQNVTLSCEQNLNHDAMYWYRQDPGQGLRLIYYSQIVNDFQKGDIAEGYSVSREKKESFPLTVTSAQKNPTAFYLCASSIEIATAHGYTFGSGTRLTVV.

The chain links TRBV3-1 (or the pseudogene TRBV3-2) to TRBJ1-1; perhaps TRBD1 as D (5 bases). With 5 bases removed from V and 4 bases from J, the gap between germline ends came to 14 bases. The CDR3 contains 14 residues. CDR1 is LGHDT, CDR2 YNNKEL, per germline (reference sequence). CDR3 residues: CASSGGGKVTEAFF. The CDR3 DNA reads TGTGCCAGCAGCGGCGGGGGAAAGGTCACTGAAGCTTTCTTT.

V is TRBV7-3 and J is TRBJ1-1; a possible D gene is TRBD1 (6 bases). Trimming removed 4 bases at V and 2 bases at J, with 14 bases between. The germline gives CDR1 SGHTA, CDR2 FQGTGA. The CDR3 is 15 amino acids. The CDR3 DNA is TGTGCCAGCAGCTCACGCGACAGGCCAAACACTGAAGCTTTCTTT. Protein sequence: CASSSRDRPNTEAFF.

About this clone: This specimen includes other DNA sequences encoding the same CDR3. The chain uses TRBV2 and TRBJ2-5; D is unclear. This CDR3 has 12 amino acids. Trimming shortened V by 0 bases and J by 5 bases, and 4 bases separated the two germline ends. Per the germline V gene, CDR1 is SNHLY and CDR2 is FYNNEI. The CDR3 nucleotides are TGTGCCAGCAGTGAAGCCGGGGAGACCCAGTACTTC. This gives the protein CASSEAGETQYF.